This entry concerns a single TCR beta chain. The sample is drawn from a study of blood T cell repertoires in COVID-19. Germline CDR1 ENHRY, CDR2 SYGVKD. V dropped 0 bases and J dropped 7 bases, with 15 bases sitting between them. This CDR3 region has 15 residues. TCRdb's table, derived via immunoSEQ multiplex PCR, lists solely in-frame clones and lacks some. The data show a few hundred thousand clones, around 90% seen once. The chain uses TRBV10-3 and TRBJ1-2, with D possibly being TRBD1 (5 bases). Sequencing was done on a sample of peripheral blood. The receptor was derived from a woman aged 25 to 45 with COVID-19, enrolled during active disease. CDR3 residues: CAISESTATWGGYTF. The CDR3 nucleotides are TGTGCCATCAGTGAGTCGACAGCGACTTGGGGTGGCTACACCTTC.